A single sample gave rise to the 25 T cell receptor beta chains below, sequenced in a study of cytomegalovirus exposure and HLA in healthy donors. It was with 60 Vbeta and 13 Jbeta primers that the PCR ran. The table came from immunoSEQ multiplex PCR; TCRdb's copy has only in-frame clones and leaves some out. The data show about 160,000 clones, roughly 79% seen once. Material: PBMCs. The receptors come from a woman between 50 and 59 years old in good health and CMV-seronegative.

The V gene is TRBV5-7, the J gene TRBJ1-4, with TRBD1 identical over 7 bases. TRBV5-7 is an ORF, with its function uncertain. The ends lost 4 bases at V and 0 bases at J; junction bases unmatched: 12. The CDR3 runs to 18 residues. The CDR3 region is CASSPWDREPPTNEKLFF. In DNA, the CDR3 is TGTGCCAGCAGCCCTTGGGACAGAGAGCCTCCAACTAATGAAAAACTGTTTTTT.

J is TRBJ2-1 and V is TRBV5-1; TRBD2 agrees at 8 bases. The CDR3 covers 15 residues. V lost 3 bases and J lost 5; bases outside the gene matches: 7. Germline V gene sequence: CDR1 SGHRS, CDR2 YFSETQ. This CDR3 is CASSSGLASHNEQFF. In DNA form, the CDR3 reads TGCGCCAGCAGCTCAGGACTAGCTTCCCACAATGAGCAGTTCTTC.

The CDR3, as DNA: TGTGCCAGCAGAAGCCGTACAGGGAACACTGAAGCTTTCTTT. It yields the protein CASRSRTGNTEAFF. The rearrangement joins TRBV7-9 to TRBJ1-1, with D perhaps TRBD1 (5 bases). CDR3 length: 14 amino acids. The ends were cut back, 6 bases at V and 1 base at J, with 12 bases in the middle. Germline V gives CDR1 SEHNR, CDR2 FQNEAQ (reference sequence).

The chain combines TRBV4-3 with TRBJ2-7; TRBD1 agrees at 9 bases. Per germline, CDR1 LGHNA and CDR2 YSLEER. This CDR3 contains 16 residues. The V segment lost 0 bases and the J segment 4 bases; nucleotides outside the gene matches: 7. The CDR3 loop reads CASSQDSRTGAYEQYF. In nucleotides, the CDR3 is TGCGCCAGCAGCCAAGATTCGCGGACAGGGGCATACGAGCAGTACTTC.

V and J are TRBV25-1 and TRBJ1-1, with a weak D call TRBD1 (6 bases). The germline gives CDR1 MGHDK, CDR2 SYGVNS. This CDR3 has 14 amino acids. V was pared by 9 bases and J by 1 base, with 15 bases between. Here the CDR3 DNA reads TGTGCCAGTAGTACAGGGACGAAGAACACTGAAGCTTTCTTT. This gives the protein CASSTGTKNTEAFF.

In its sample, this clone was seen a few times. V gene TRBV10-3 combines with J gene TRBJ1-3; D unclear. The CDR3 extends over 13 amino acids. Germline V gene sequence: CDR1 ENHRY, CDR2 SYGVKD. V gave up 6 bases and J gave up 4 bases, with 10 bases separating them. The CDR3 sequence: CAIRQAGGNTIYF. The CDR3 bases are TGTGCCATCAGGCAGGCGGGAGGAAACACCATATATTTT.

In its sample, this clone was seen a few times. V gene TRBV28 combines with J gene TRBJ1-2; 7 bases map to TRBD1. The J segment lost 8 bases and the V segment lost 6 bases, leaving 12 bases of the junction unmatched. The CDR3 has 14 amino acids. CDR1 and CDR2 (germline): MDHEN, SYDVKM. CDR3 in amino acids: CASRETRTGRGYTF. In DNA form, the CDR3 reads TGTGCCAGCAGAGAAACCAGGACAGGCAGGGGCTACACCTTC.

This chain connects TRBV6-6 to TRBJ1-5, with D hard to call. The CDR3 is 15 residues long. V gave up 0 bases and J gave up 4 bases, with 10 bases separating them. Per the germline V gene, CDR1 is MNHNY and CDR2 is SVGAGI (reference sequence). CDR3 in DNA: TGTGCCAGCAGTTACTCCGGTATGCTTAATCAGCCCCAGCATTTT. Its translation: CASSYSGMLNQPQHF.

The chain employs TRBV5-4 and TRBJ1-6; D perhaps matches TRBD1 (5 bases). The length of the CDR3 is 15 residues. V lost 2 bases and J 7 bases, leaving 13 bases between the germline ends. Looked up from germline, CDR1 is SGHNT and CDR2 is YYREEE (reference sequence). CDR3 residues: CASSFGGLPNSPLHF. CDR3 in DNA: TGTGCCAGCAGCTTCGGGGGACTCCCCAATTCACCCCTCCACTTT.

This clone was recorded a few times. The V gene is TRBV6-6, the J gene TRBJ2-1; 9 bases agree with TRBD2. The CDR3 loop spans 14 amino acids. The J segment lost 4 bases and the V segment lost 6 bases, leaving 4 bases of the junction unmatched. Germline assignment: CDR1 MNHNY and CDR2 SVGAGI (reference sequence). The chain's CDR3 is CASRRLAEYNEQFF. The CDR3 nucleotides are TGTGCCAGCAGGCGACTAGCGGAATACAATGAGCAGTTCTTC.

The chain carries TRBV29-1 and TRBJ2-7, with TRBD1 as a possible D gene (5 bases). V was cut by 4 bases and J by 0 bases, with 13 bases left in between. The CDR3 is 14 amino acids. Germline V gives CDR1 SQVTM, CDR2 ANQGSEA. DNA for the CDR3: TGCAGCGTTGGTTCCACAGGAGCCTCCTACGAGCAGTACTTC. Its protein product is CSVGSTGASYEQYF.

The chain carries TRBV27 and TRBJ1-5; weak D call: TRBD1 (5 bases). The V and J ends lost 4 bases and 1 base respectively, with 11 bases between them. The CDR3 is 15 residues long. From germline, CDR1 is MNHEY and CDR2 SMNVEV (reference sequence). CDR3 amino acids: CASSYTGLSNQPQHF. The CDR3 DNA sequence: TGTGCCAGCAGTTACACAGGTCTGAGCAATCAGCCCCAGCATTTT.

The chain has TRBV5-1 and TRBJ2-1; unclear D gene. The CDR3 has 13 amino acids. V was cut by 3 bases and J by 9 bases, with 13 bases left in between. The germline gives CDR1 SGHRS, CDR2 YFSETQ. Written as DNA, the CDR3 is TGCGCCAGCAGCTCGACCCCCGGGTTTGAGCAGTTCTTC. Protein sequence: CASSSTPGFEQFF.

This clone was counted between two and nine times. This rearrangement joins TRBV11-2 to TRBJ2-5; TRBD2 agrees at 7 bases. Germline loops: CDR1 SGHAT, CDR2 FQNNGV. The V and J ends lost 7 bases and 4 bases, in that order; junction bases with no gene match: 9. This CDR3 contains 14 residues. CDR3 sequence: CASTPPGEGETQYF. The CDR3 DNA reads as TGTGCCAGCACCCCCCCGGGGGAGGGAGAGACCCAGTACTTC.

The chain recombines TRBV7-9 with TRBJ2-3, with 8 nucleotides matching TRBD1. Germline V gene sequence: CDR1 SEHNR, CDR2 FQNEAQ (reference sequence). The trim removed 5 bases at V and 5 bases at J, leaving 6 bases unmatched. This CDR3 region has 14 residues. The CDR3 DNA reads as TGTGCCAGCAGCCCGGACAGGGCAGTAGATACGCAGTATTTT. This codes for CASSPDRAVDTQYF.

The genes are TRBV9 and TRBJ1-6; D is possibly TRBD1 (6 bases). This CDR3 comprises 15 residues. V shed 2 bases and J shed 10 bases, with 16 bases lying between them. The germline V gene encodes CDR1 SGDLS and CDR2 YYNGEE. The CDR3 region is CASSVLQGKWSPLHF. The CDR3 nucleotides read TGTGCCAGCAGCGTCCTACAGGGTAAATGGTCACCCCTCCACTTT.

This sequence joins TRBV5-1 and TRBJ1-1; no definite D call. V lost 0 bases to trimming and J lost 12 bases, with 12 bases between them. CDR3 length equals 12 residues. CDR1 SGHRS and CDR2 YFSETQ come from the germline V gene. CDR3 in DNA: TGCGCCAGCAGCTTGGGAGGGATGGGTACTTTCTTT. Translating gives CASSLGGMGTFF.

This rearrangement joins TRBV14 to TRBJ1-1, with TRBD1 identical over 7 bases. The J segment lost 9 bases and the V segment lost 1 base, leaving 5 bases of the junction unmatched. Looked up from germline, CDR1 is SGHDN and CDR2 is FVKESK. This CDR3 comprises 13 residues. CDR3 bases: TGTGCCAGCAGCCAAGCGCCGGGACAGCAAGCTTTCTTT. Protein product: CASSQAPGQQAFF.

The chain recombines TRBV29-1 with TRBJ2-1, with TRBD1 matching 7 bases. V was clipped by 4 bases and J by 15 bases; unmatched bases: 12. Looked up from germline, CDR1 is SQVTM and CDR2 is ANQGSEA. The CDR3 consists of 12 residues. The CDR3 DNA sequence: TGCAGCGTTGCCGGAGGCGACAGGGACGCGTTCTTC. Protein: CSVAGGDRDAFF.

This clone has only a few counts. The chain is built from TRBV5-1 and TRBJ1-1; D is undetermined. The V gene lost 4 bases and the J gene lost 1 base, with 11 bases spanning the gap. The CDR3 has 14 residues. Per the germline V gene, CDR1 is SGHRS and CDR2 is YFSETQ. The CDR3 region is CASSQSPGNTEAFF. DNA for the CDR3: TGCGCCAGCAGCCAGTCCCCGGGGAACACTGAAGCTTTCTTT.

The chain is built from TRBV10-3 and TRBJ2-6; tentative D call: TRBD2 (5 bases). Trimming stripped 0 bases from V and 0 bases from J, with 9 bases between. The CDR3 is 17 residues long. Germline assignment: CDR1 ENHRY and CDR2 SYGVKD. The CDR3 loop is CAISESDSFSGANVLTF. The CDR3 DNA sequence: TGTGCCATCAGTGAGTCGGACTCGTTCTCTGGGGCCAACGTCCTGACTTTC.

The rearrangement uses TRBV7-8 and TRBJ2-1; weak D call: TRBD2 (6 bases). Trimming stripped 2 bases from V and 4 bases from J, with 12 bases between. The CDR3 totals 15 residues. The germline gives CDR1 SGHVS, CDR2 FQNEAQ. CDR3 loop: CASSLQGLLYNEQFF. The CDR3 DNA sequence: TGTGCCAGCAGCTTACAGGGACTGCTTTACAATGAGCAGTTCTTC.

This chain links TRBV18 with TRBJ1-3; TRBD1 matches at 7 bases. Germline V lookup: CDR1 KGHSH, CDR2 LQKENI. The CDR3 is 16 amino acids. Unmatched junction bases numbered 5, after V lost 3 bases and J lost 0 bases. The chain's CDR3 is CASSPSRDSSGNTIYF. The CDR3 DNA reads TGTGCCAGCTCACCCAGTCGGGACAGCTCTGGAAACACCATATATTTT.

This clone has just a few counts. This sequence joins TRBV6-5 and TRBJ1-1; 7 bases are a match to TRBD1. The CDR3 covers 13 residues. V dropped 8 bases and J dropped 4; count of bases not matched to a gene: 7. Germline values: CDR1 MNHEY, CDR2 SVGAGI. In DNA form, the CDR3 reads TGTGCCAGCGCTCGGACAGGCGGCACTGAAGCTTTCTTT. Amino acid sequence: CASARTGGTEAFF.

The chain recombines TRBV7-2 with TRBJ2-3; 8 nucleotides agree with TRBD2. The CDR3 has 19 amino acids. The germline V gene encodes CDR1 SGHTA and CDR2 FQGNSA. Trimming at V came to 0 bases and at J to 6 bases, leaving 17 bases not matched to a gene. CDR3 sequence: CASSLAPSSSGGGGDTQYF. DNA for the CDR3: TGTGCCAGCAGCTTAGCCCCGTCGTCGTCTGGGGGCGGGGGGGATACGCAGTATTTT.